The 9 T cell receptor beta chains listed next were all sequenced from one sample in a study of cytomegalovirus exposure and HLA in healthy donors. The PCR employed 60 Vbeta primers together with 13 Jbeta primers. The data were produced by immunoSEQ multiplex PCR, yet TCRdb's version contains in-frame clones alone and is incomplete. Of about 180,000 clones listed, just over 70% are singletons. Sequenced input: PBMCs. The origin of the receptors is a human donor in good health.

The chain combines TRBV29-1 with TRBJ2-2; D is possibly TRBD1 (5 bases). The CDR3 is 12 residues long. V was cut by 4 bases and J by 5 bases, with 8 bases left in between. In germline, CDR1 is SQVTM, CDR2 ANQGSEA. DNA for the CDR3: TGCAGCGTTGGCAGGGTTACCGGGGAGCTGTTTTTT. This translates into CSVGRVTGELFF.

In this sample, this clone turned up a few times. CDR3 amino acids: CACHGVREQYF. In nucleotides, the CDR3 is TGTGCCTGCCACGGGGTCCGCGAGCAGTACTTC. The J gene is TRBJ2-5, the V gene TRBV30, with D tentatively TRBD2 (5 bases). The last part of the DNA fits TRBJ2-7 better; the J call may be wrong. Germline assignment: CDR1 GTSNPN and CDR2 SVGIG (reference sequence). This CDR3 is 11 amino acids long.

The CDR3 spells CASLKDRGRDNEQFF. The CDR3 DNA sequence: TGTGCAAGTCTCAAGGACAGGGGGCGCGACAATGAGCAGTTCTTC. The rearrangement links TRBV12-2 to TRBJ2-1; TRBD1, the D gene given by the table, was not confirmed from the DNA. TRBV12-2 is a pseudogene segment. CDR3 length: 15 amino acids.

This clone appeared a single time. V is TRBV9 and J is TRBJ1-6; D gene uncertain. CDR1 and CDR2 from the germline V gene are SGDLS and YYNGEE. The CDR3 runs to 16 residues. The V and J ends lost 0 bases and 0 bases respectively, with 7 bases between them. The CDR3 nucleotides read TGTGCCAGCAGCGTAGGGTACAGCTCCTATAATTCACCCCTCCACTTT. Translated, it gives CASSVGYSSYNSPLHF.

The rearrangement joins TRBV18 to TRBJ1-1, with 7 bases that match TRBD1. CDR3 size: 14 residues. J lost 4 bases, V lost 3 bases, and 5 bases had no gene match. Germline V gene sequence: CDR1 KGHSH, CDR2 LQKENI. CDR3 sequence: CASSPQGDSTEAFF. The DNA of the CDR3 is TGTGCCAGCTCACCCCAGGGGGATAGCACTGAAGCTTTCTTT.

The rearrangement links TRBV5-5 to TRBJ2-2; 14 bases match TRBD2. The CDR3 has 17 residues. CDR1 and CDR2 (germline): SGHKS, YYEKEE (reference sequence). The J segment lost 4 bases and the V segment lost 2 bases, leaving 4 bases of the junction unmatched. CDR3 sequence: CASSFRLAGGPTGELFF. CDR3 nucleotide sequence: TGTGCCAGCAGCTTCCGACTAGCGGGGGGGCCCACCGGGGAGCTGTTTTTT.

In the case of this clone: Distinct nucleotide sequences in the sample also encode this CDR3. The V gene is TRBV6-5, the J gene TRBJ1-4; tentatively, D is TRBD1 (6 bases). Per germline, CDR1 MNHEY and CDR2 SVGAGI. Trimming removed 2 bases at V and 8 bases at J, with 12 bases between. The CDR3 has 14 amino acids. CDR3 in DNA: TGTGCCAGCAGTTACGGGCAGGGGAAGGAAAAACTGTTTTTT. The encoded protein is CASSYGQGKEKLFF.

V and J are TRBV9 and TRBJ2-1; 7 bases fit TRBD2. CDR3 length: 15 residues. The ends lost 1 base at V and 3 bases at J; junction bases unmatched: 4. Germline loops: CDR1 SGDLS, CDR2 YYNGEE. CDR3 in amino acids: CASSVLGGGYNEQFF. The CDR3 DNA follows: TGTGCCAGCAGCGTACTGGGGGGGGGCTACAATGAGCAGTTCTTC.

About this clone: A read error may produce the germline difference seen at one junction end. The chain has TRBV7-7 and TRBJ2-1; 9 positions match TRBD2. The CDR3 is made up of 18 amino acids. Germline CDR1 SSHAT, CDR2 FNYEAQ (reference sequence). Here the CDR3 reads CASSLGTAGGTLYNEQFF. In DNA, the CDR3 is TGTGCTAGCAGCTTAGGAACGGCGGGGGGGACGCTCTACAATGAGCAGTTCTTC.